Each of the 19 T cell receptor beta chains below was sequenced from the same sample in a study of cytomegalovirus exposure and HLA in healthy donors. Generated by immunoSEQ multiplex PCR, the TCRdb table keeps only in-frame clones and is missing some. The table shows 100,000 to 150,000 clones, with about 91% occurring only once. Sample: PBMCs. The receptors shown here come from a woman aged 18-30 years in good health and CMV-seronegative.

The chain has TRBV12-1 and TRBJ1-2. TRBV12-1 represents a pseudogene. The CDR3 covers 15 residues. The CDR3 reads CASSFVAEAEDGYTF. The CDR3 DNA follows: TGTGCCAGCAGCTTTGTGGCGGAAGCAGAGGATGGCTACACCTTC.

The chain recombines TRBV2 with TRBJ1-4; 12 bases map to TRBD1. Trimming at V came to 3 bases and at J to 3 bases, leaving 11 bases not matched to a gene. CDR3 length equals 19 residues. Germline lookup yields CDR1 SNHLY and CDR2 FYNNEI. The CDR3 nucleotides are TGTGCCAGCAGTGATTTTGAAGACCGGGACAGGGGGCCTAATGAAAAACTGTTTTTT. Protein product: CASSDFEDRDRGPNEKLFF.

The rearrangement uses TRBV21-1 and TRBJ2-7; TRBD1 is the table's D call and was not checked against the DNA. TRBV21-1 constitutes a pseudogene. The CDR3 loop spans 15 amino acids. Here the CDR3 DNA reads TGTGCCAGCAGCTCCCAGACAGGGGAGTTCTACGAGCAGTACTTC. This codes for CASSSQTGEFYEQYF.

The V call is TRBV11-2, the J call TRBJ1-3, with 11 bases aligning to TRBD1. This CDR3 spans 14 amino acids. The J segment lost 9 bases and the V segment lost 5 bases, leaving 6 bases of the junction unmatched. Germline CDR1 is SGHAT and CDR2 is FQNNGV. The DNA for the CDR3 is TGTGCCAGCAGCCCGGACAGGGGGCTAGGCACCATATATTTT. Residues: CASSPDRGLGTIYF.

V usage is TRBV5-6 and J usage is TRBJ1-6; D unresolved. Trimming took 2 bases from V and 8 from J, leaving 5 bases between them. The germline V gene has CDR1 SGHDT and CDR2 YYEEEE. The CDR3 extends over 12 amino acids. CDR3 in DNA: TGTGCCAGCAGCTTTTCATATTCACCCCTCCACTTT. As protein: CASSFSYSPLHF.

This clone appeared once. The chain combines TRBV21-1 with TRBJ1-1; the table's TRBD1 call for D was not verified on the DNA. TRBV21-1 is a documented pseudogene. The CDR3 is 13 residues long. CDR3 in DNA: TGTGCCAGCAGCTTGAGGACAGTCTATGAAGCTTTCTTT. This translates into CASSLRTVYEAFF.

The V and J genes are TRBV6-1 and TRBJ1-3; D remains unclear. The CDR3 has 16 residues. Trimming cost V 0 bases and J 1 base, with 10 bases left between them. The germline V gene has CDR1 MNHNS and CDR2 SASEGT. The CDR3 protein is CASSEAPGWSGNTIYF. CDR3 bases: TGTGCCAGCAGTGAAGCTCCGGGGTGGTCTGGAAACACCATATATTTT.

The chain uses TRBV6-5 and TRBJ1-6, with 7 nucleotides matching TRBD1. Trimming took 5 bases from V and 9 from J; bases not matched to a gene: 7. This CDR3 has 14 residues. Germline V gene sequence: CDR1 MNHEY, CDR2 SVGAGI. The CDR3 protein is CASSTTGDASPLHF. For the CDR3, the DNA is TGTGCCAGCAGTACCACAGGGGACGCTTCACCCCTCCACTTT.

This clone was found a few times. The chain combines TRBV19 with TRBJ1-1; D may be TRBD1 (6 bases). Trimming removed 7 bases at V and 5 bases at J, with 17 bases between. The CDR3 totals 14 residues. Germline lookup yields CDR1 LNHDA and CDR2 SQIVND (reference sequence). The CDR3 protein is CASTTGRGGTEAFF. The DNA for the CDR3 is TGTGCCAGTACTACAGGCAGGGGAGGGACTGAAGCTTTCTTT.

The chain employs TRBV11-2 and TRBJ1-4, with a tentative D call TRBD1 (5 bases). V was clipped by 5 bases and J by 2 bases, with 9 bases between them. Per the germline V gene, CDR1 is SGHAT and CDR2 is FQNNGV. The CDR3 sequence is 14 residues long. The CDR3: CASSRDFTNEKLFF. CDR3 bases: TGTGCCAGCAGCCGGGACTTTACTAATGAAAAACTGTTTTTT.

The chain uses TRBV19 and TRBJ2-7; weak D call: TRBD1 (5 bases). This CDR3 comprises 13 residues. Germline CDR1 and CDR2: LNHDA and SQIVND (reference sequence). Trimming cost V 3 bases and J 3 bases, with 9 bases left between them. The CDR3 loop is CASSMTVFYEQYF. CDR3 nucleotides: TGTGCCAGTAGTATGACAGTCTTCTACGAGCAGTACTTC.

The chain is built from TRBV6-6 and TRBJ1-1; 7 nucleotides agree with TRBD1. The CDR3 is 13 amino acids. J was trimmed by 7 bases and V by 6 bases; bases with no gene match: 8. The germline V gene encodes CDR1 MNHNY and CDR2 SVGAGI (reference sequence). The chain's CDR3 is CASSLQGRNEAFF. CDR3 DNA sequence: TGTGCCAGCAGCCTACAGGGGCGGAATGAAGCTTTCTTT.

The chain is built from TRBV10-3 and TRBJ2-1, with a possible D match to TRBD2 (5 bases). Trimming left V 4 bases short and J 3 bases short, with 13 bases between. CDR3 length: 15 amino acids. Germline assignment: CDR1 ENHRY and CDR2 SYGVKD. CDR3 nucleotides: TGTGCCATCAGTGGGGAGCCCCTGTTCTACAATGAGCAGTTCTTC. It translates to CAISGEPLFYNEQFF.

The chain combines TRBV5-6 with TRBJ2-7; 8 positions agree with TRBD1. Germline lookup yields CDR1 SGHDT and CDR2 YYEEEE. The junction had 5 bases not matched to a gene; V was cut back by 5 bases and J by 1 base. The CDR3 has 14 residues. The CDR3 DNA follows: TGTGCCAGCAGAACGACAGGGGAATCCTACGAGCAGTACTTC. Amino acid sequence: CASRTTGESYEQYF.

This clone has more than one count but fewer than ten. This sequence joins TRBV4-1 and TRBJ2-7; D is perhaps TRBD1 (6 bases). The CDR3 is 15 amino acids. V lost 0 bases, J lost 1 base, and 10 bases lay in between. Germline CDR1 MGHRA, CDR2 YSYEKL. The CDR3 protein is CASSQEPQGSYEQYF. The CDR3, as DNA: TGCGCCAGCAGCCAAGAGCCACAGGGTTCCTACGAGCAGTACTTC.

The rearrangement links TRBV5-6 to TRBJ2-7; D remains unclear. V lost 4 bases, J lost 5 bases, and 16 bases lay in between. In germline, CDR1 is SGHDT, CDR2 YYEEEE. The CDR3 runs 14 residues. The CDR3 DNA sequence: TGTGCCAGCAGCGTGTTTTTCCAGGCCAACGAGCAGTACTTC. This encodes CASSVFFQANEQYF.

This sequence joins TRBV29-1 and TRBJ2-1; D unresolved. Trimming took off 3 bases at V and 6 bases at J, with 15 bases between the two ends. Germline V gene sequence: CDR1 SQVTM, CDR2 ANQGSEA. CDR3 length: 14 residues. The CDR3 DNA is TGCAGCGTTGAGTTAGTAGAGCGATTCAATGAGCAGTTCTTC. Translation: CSVELVERFNEQFF.

The chain couples TRBV6-1 to TRBJ1-1; unclear D gene. Germline CDR1 is MNHNS and CDR2 is SASEGT. With 4 bases removed from V and 1 base from J, the gap between germline ends came to 10 bases. The CDR3 is 14 residues long. The CDR3 loop reads CASSVEVSNTEAFF. The CDR3 DNA sequence: TGTGCCAGCAGTGTAGAGGTATCGAACACTGAAGCTTTCTTT.

The chain combines TRBV6-5 with TRBJ1-1; a weak D match, TRBD1 (6 bases). This CDR3 has 12 residues. Trimming stripped 6 bases from V and 10 bases from J, with 15 bases between. Per the germline V gene, CDR1 is MNHEY and CDR2 is SVGAGI. CDR3 nucleotide sequence: TGTGCCAGCAGCCCGGACAGTGGTAGAGCTTTCTTT. The encoded protein is CASSPDSGRAFF.